The entry that follows covers one T cell receptor beta chain sequence. Its antigen is as yet unknown. Clones were sequenced by immunoSEQ multiplex PCR, and TCRdb holds only the in-frame ones, with some missing. This sample has almost 35,000 clones, with roughly nine tenths found just once. This entry comes from a study of T cell responses to AZD1222 COVID-19 vaccine. Study findings and constraints: Receipt of two AZD1222 doses was followed by a rise in Spike-specific TCR breadth and depth. Nearly half of unique spike-specific TCRs reportedly avoided B.1.351 and B.1.1.7 mutated regions. The span of vaccine-associated CD4 TCRs extended across spike, with dominance at 160-218 and 743-854. The sample set comprised mostly white British donors with more females, and clonal diversity was possibly underestimated.

V shed 4 bases, J shed 3 bases, and the junction held 5 bases outside the gene matches. CDR3 size: 15 residues. CDR1 and CDR2 (germline): SGHTA, FQGNSA. The material was peripheral blood, obtained on day 0 of AZD1222 vaccination. This rearrangement joins TRBV7-2 to TRBJ1-5; 8 bases match TRBD1. This receptor was taken from an adult in good health. The DNA for the CDR3 is TGTGCCAGCAGCTCTGACAGGGGAATCAATCAGCCCCAGCATTTT. It encodes CASSSDRGINQPQHF. Looking up the rest from reference TRBV7-2 and TRBJ1-5 gives the full variable domain: GAGVSQSPSNKVTEKGKDVELRCDPISGHTALYWYRQSLGQGLEFLIYFQGNSAPDKSGLPSDRFSAERTGGSVSTLTIQRTQQEDSAVYLCASSSDRGINQPQHFGDGTRLSIL.